The entry that follows covers one T cell receptor (beta chain) sequence. The target antigen is unknown. Each subset's genomic DNA was shared equally among a number of immunoSEQ plates. The protocol was immunoSEQ multiplex PCR, while the TCRdb copy is restricted to in-frame clones and leaves out a portion. The sample consists of over a million clones, roughly 96% of them appearing once. The CDR3 covers 22 residues. Trimming left V 0 bases short and J 5 bases short, with 32 bases between. Germline values: CDR1 SGHTA, CDR2 FQGNSA. The sample comes from a study of shared clonotypes between healthy human individuals. General study points: Naive subsets typically showed greater estimated richness than memory subsets.

Each donor was a Caucasian adult residing in Nashville, Tennessee. Investigators divided CD4+ cells into CD45RA+ naive and CD45RA-negative memory subsets. The clonotype originates from a man younger than 45 in good health. V and J are TRBV7-2 and TRBJ2-1, with TRBD1 as a possible D gene (6 bases). The sample was naive CD4+ T cells sorted from blood. Subset of the sample: CD45RA+ positively selected. CDR3 amino acids: CASSLASWGTGYSMSGHNEQFF. The CDR3 DNA is TGTGCCAGCAGCTTAGCTTCTTGGGGTACAGGGTACAGTATGTCAGGCCACAATGAGCAGTTCTTC.